These 27 T cell receptor beta chains were sequenced from one sample in a study of T cell repertoires in ileal Crohn's disease. Libraries were prepared by immunoSEQ multiplex PCR; TCRdb keeps only in-frame clonotypes and omits some of them. The data show 6,000 to 7,500 clones, with more than 80% seen just once and about 5% held by the top ten. Sequenced: ileal tissue. All receptors come from an adult with Crohn's disease.

The chain joins TRBV9 to TRBJ1-6; 8 bases are a match to TRBD1. J was trimmed by 4 bases and V by 3 bases; bases with no gene match: 9. Germline loops: CDR1 SGDLS, CDR2 YYNGEE. This CDR3 spans 17 amino acids. CDR3 sequence reads: CASSAWAGQGYNSPLHF. The CDR3 nucleotides are TGTGCCAGCAGCGCCTGGGCAGGACAGGGTTATAATTCACCCCTCCACTTT.

This chain uses TRBV18 with TRBJ2-7; 9 bases are a match to TRBD2. Per the germline V gene, CDR1 is KGHSH and CDR2 is LQKENI. The length of the CDR3 is 16 residues. Trimming cost V 3 bases and J 0 bases; bases outside gene matches: 6. The CDR3 nucleotides read TGTGCCAGCTCACCTCTCATTAGCGGGAGCTCCTACGAGCAGTACTTC. It is translated as CASSPLISGSSYEQYF.

The chain links TRBV19 to TRBJ2-1; 15 bases align to TRBD2. This CDR3 contains 14 residues. J gave up 15 bases and V 4 bases, and 7 bases lay outside the gene matches. Germline CDR1 LNHDA, CDR2 SQIVND (reference sequence). The CDR3 is CASSKGLAGGGPFF. Here the CDR3 DNA reads TGTGCCAGTAGTAAGGGACTAGCGGGAGGAGGTCCGTTCTTC. The full variable domain, in which reference TRBV19 and TRBJ2-1 provide the parts outside the CDR3, is DGGITQSPKYLFRKEGQNVTLSCEQNLNHDAMYWYRQDPGQGLRLIYYSQIVNDFQKGDIAEGYSVSREKKESFPLTVTSAQKNPTAFYLCASSKGLAGGGPFFGPGTRLTVL.

Comment on this clone: The sample holds other DNA sequences that translate to the same CDR3. This rearrangement joins TRBV5-1 to TRBJ2-7; 11 bases are a match to TRBD2. CDR1 is SGHRS, CDR2 YFSETQ, per germline. The CDR3 runs to 14 residues. Trimming at V came to 3 bases and at J to 3 bases, leaving 2 bases not matched to a gene. This chain's CDR3 is CASSSGTSGYEQYF. The DNA of the CDR3 is TGCGCCAGCAGCTCCGGGACTAGCGGCTACGAGCAGTACTTC.

The V gene is TRBV10-3, the J gene TRBJ2-1; 13 positions match TRBD2. Germline V gives CDR1 ENHRY, CDR2 SYGVKD. The CDR3 length is 15 residues. Germline trimming cut 3 bases from V and 4 bases from J; bases unmatched to any gene: 0. CDR3: CAISELAGGYNEQFF. Written as DNA, the CDR3 is TGTGCCATCAGTGAACTAGCGGGAGGGTACAATGAGCAGTTCTTC.

The chain uses TRBV25-1 and TRBJ2-5; 10 nucleotides align to TRBD1. V shed 4 bases, J shed 1 base, and the junction held 9 bases outside the gene matches. This CDR3 spans 17 amino acids. The germline V gene encodes CDR1 MGHDK and CDR2 SYGVNS. In DNA form, the CDR3 reads TGTGCCAGCAGTGCGCAAAGGGACAGGGGCACCCAAGAGACCCAGTACTTC. Protein product: CASSAQRDRGTQETQYF.

This chain uses TRBV6-1 with TRBJ2-5; possible D gene TRBD1, 6 bases. The V end lost 4 bases, the J end lost 5 bases, and 17 bases lay between the germline ends. CDR3 length: 15 amino acids. Germline assignment: CDR1 MNHNS and CDR2 SASEGT. Written as DNA, the CDR3 is TGTGCCAGCAGTGTGGGGACAATCCCCGGGGAGACCCAGTACTTC. Translated: CASSVGTIPGETQYF.

This clone turned up a few times. This chain links TRBV7-3 with TRBJ1-1; no firm D call. Trimming stripped 5 bases from V and 2 bases from J, with 12 bases between. The CDR3 has 14 residues. The germline V gene has CDR1 SGHTA and CDR2 FQGTGA. The CDR3 loop reads CASSPGSYNTEAFF. The CDR3 DNA follows: TGTGCCAGCAGCCCGGGGTCGTATAACACTGAAGCTTTCTTT.

The chain is built from TRBV10-1 and TRBJ1-2; TRBD1 matches 8 bases. Germline CDR1 WNHNN, CDR2 SYGVQD (reference sequence). The CDR3 runs to 17 residues. V shed 5 bases and J 2 bases; nucleotides not matched to a gene: 13. The CDR3 region has the DNA TGCGCCAGCAGTCCCCCCCTCGACAGGGGCCTCAACTATGGCTACACCTTC. Translated, it gives CASSPPLDRGLNYGYTF.

V gene TRBV7-9 combines with J gene TRBJ1-1; D is undetermined. Germline V gene sequence: CDR1 SEHNR, CDR2 FQNEAQ (reference sequence). This CDR3 is built from 14 residues. Trimming cost V 4 bases and J 4 bases, with 13 bases left between them. CDR3 region: CASSSLGGITEAFF. CDR3 nucleotides: TGTGCCAGCAGCTCTCTCGGTGGTATCACTGAAGCTTTCTTT.

J is TRBJ2-7 and V is TRBV7-9; D is ambiguous. Germline CDR1 SEHNR, CDR2 FQNEAQ (reference sequence). V lost 5 bases to trimming and J lost 6 bases, with 11 bases between them. This CDR3 contains 12 residues. The CDR3 is CASSPPGREQYF. CDR3 bases: TGTGCCAGCAGCCCCCCCGGTCGCGAGCAGTACTTC.

The rearrangement links TRBV19 to TRBJ1-1; D unclear. Germline loops: CDR1 LNHDA, CDR2 SQIVND (reference sequence). V was shortened by 4 bases and J by 1 base, with 7 bases between the two germline ends. CDR3 length: 13 amino acids. The CDR3 nucleotides read TGTGCCAGTAGTACCCACAGGAACACTGAAGCTTTCTTT. Amino acids: CASSTHRNTEAFF.

This chain uses TRBV11-2 with TRBJ2-2; D perhaps matches TRBD1 (6 bases). V was clipped by 0 bases and J by 3 bases, with 8 bases between them. The CDR3 spans 15 residues. Germline CDR1 and CDR2: SGHAT and FQNNGV. CDR3 DNA sequence: TGTGCCAGCAGCTTAGATAGGGGGTACACCGGGGAGCTGTTTTTT. This gives the protein CASSLDRGYTGELFF.

This clone was counted once. This chain joins TRBV7-3 and TRBJ2-5; D uncertain. Trimming pared 2 bases from V and 2 bases from J, leaving 6 bases between. CDR1 and CDR2 (germline): SGHTA, FQGTGA. CDR3 length: 13 residues. The CDR3 sequence: CASSLGRQETQYF. In DNA form, the CDR3 reads TGTGCCAGCAGCTTAGGCCGACAAGAGACCCAGTACTTC.

This chain links TRBV2 with TRBJ1-1, with 8 bases that match TRBD1. From germline, CDR1 is SNHLY and CDR2 FYNNEI. The CDR3 consists of 13 residues. J gave up 3 bases and V 11 bases, and 8 bases lay outside the gene matches. Written as DNA, the CDR3 is TGTGCCTCCACGCAGGGGGCCGACACTGAAGCTTTCTTT. This translates into CASTQGADTEAFF.

The CDR3 bases are TGCGCCAGCAGCTCGGGGACTGAGAACACTGAAGCTTTCTTT. Its protein product is CASSSGTENTEAFF. This chain joins TRBV5-1 and TRBJ1-1; possible D gene TRBD1, 5 bases. The CDR3 is made up of 14 amino acids. Trimming left V 3 bases short and J 1 base short, with 10 bases between. Germline lookup yields CDR1 SGHRS and CDR2 YFSETQ.

The V gene is TRBV2, the J gene TRBJ1-1; 7 bases map to TRBD1. This CDR3 is built from 14 residues. The germline CDR1 and CDR2 sequences are SNHLY and FYNNEI. Trimming cost V 5 bases and J 3 bases; bases outside gene matches: 6. The CDR3: CASSPKDRYTEAFF. The CDR3 region has the DNA TGTGCCAGCAGTCCCAAGGACAGGTACACTGAAGCTTTCTTT.

This sequence joins TRBV5-1 and TRBJ1-2; D call uncertain. This CDR3 is 12 amino acids long. Germline lookup yields CDR1 SGHRS and CDR2 YFSETQ. Trimming pared 4 bases from V and 3 bases from J, leaving 7 bases between. The CDR3 coding sequence is TGCGCCAGCAGCCCATTAGACTATGGCTACACCTTC. As protein: CASSPLDYGYTF.

This chain joins TRBV6-6 and TRBJ2-7, with a weak D call TRBD1 (6 bases). V was cut by 0 bases and J by 3 bases, with 12 bases left in between. Germline V gives CDR1 MNHNY, CDR2 SVGAGI (reference sequence). The CDR3 covers 15 residues. The CDR3 DNA reads TGTGCCAGCAGTTACTCAGGGGGAGAGAGCTACGAGCAGTACTTC. It translates to CASSYSGGESYEQYF.

The chain is built from TRBV18 and TRBJ2-7, with D possibly being TRBD2 (6 bases). CDR1 and CDR2 (germline): KGHSH, LQKENI. This CDR3 spans 13 amino acids. V was cut by 3 bases and J by 2 bases, with 8 bases left in between. CDR3: CASSPGGTYEQYF. CDR3 bases: TGTGCCAGCTCACCGGGCGGGACCTACGAGCAGTACTTC.

The V call is TRBV6-4, the J call TRBJ2-1, with 7 bases identical to TRBD2. This CDR3 has 15 amino acids. Germline loops: CDR1 MRHNA, CDR2 SNTAGT. V shed 0 bases and J 1 base; nucleotides not matched to a gene: 0. CDR3 sequence reads: CASSDSAGSYNEQFF. CDR3 nucleotide sequence: TGTGCCAGCAGTGACTCAGCGGGATCCTACAATGAGCAGTTCTTC.

V gene TRBV7-8 combines with J gene TRBJ2-4, with 10 positions matching TRBD2. CDR1 SGHVS and CDR2 FQNEAQ come from the germline V gene. V lost 4 bases and J lost 8; bases outside the gene matches: 2. The CDR3 is 13 residues long. The CDR3 region is CASSSGTSDIQYF. The CDR3 coding sequence is TGTGCCAGCAGCTCCGGGACTAGCGACATTCAGTACTTC.

J is TRBJ1-1 and V is TRBV19, with D possibly being TRBD1 (5 bases). V was trimmed by 10 bases and J by 1 base, leaving 13 bases between them. This CDR3 has 13 residues. Germline V gene data show CDR1 as LNHDA and CDR2 as SQIVND (reference sequence). The CDR3 region has the DNA TGTGCCACCTCTTGGGGGGAGAACACTGAAGCTTTCTTT. Amino acid sequence: CATSWGENTEAFF.

The chain combines TRBV27 with TRBJ2-1, with D perhaps matching TRBD1 (5 bases). Trimming took 5 bases from V and 7 from J, leaving 21 bases between them. Germline assignment: CDR1 MNHEY and CDR2 SMNVEV (reference sequence). The CDR3 extends over 16 amino acids. The CDR3 DNA follows: TGTGCCAGCAGTCCCGGGTGGGGCGCGGCTCCAAATGAGCAGTTCTTC. Its protein is CASSPGWGAAPNEQFF.

This sequence joins TRBV19 and TRBJ2-7, with D tentatively TRBD1 (5 bases). Germline CDR1 LNHDA, CDR2 SQIVND (reference sequence). CDR3 length: 11 amino acids. V was cut by 9 bases and J by 3 bases, with 9 bases left in between. CDR3 loop: CASQGLYEQYF. DNA for the CDR3: TGTGCCAGCCAGGGCCTCTACGAGCAGTACTTC. The variable domain in full, with the rest retrieved from reference TRBV19 and TRBJ2-7, is DGGITQSPKYLFRKEGQNVTLSCEQNLNHDAMYWYRQDPGQGLRLIYYSQIVNDFQKGDIAEGYSVSREKKESFPLTVTSAQKNPTAFYLCASQGLYEQYFGPGTRLTVT.

The chain has TRBV18 and TRBJ1-2, with D tentatively TRBD1 (6 bases). The CDR3 extends over 13 amino acids. V was trimmed by 2 bases and J by 8 bases, leaving 12 bases between them. CDR1 is KGHSH, CDR2 LQKENI, per germline. The CDR3 loop is CASSPGTLLGYTF. The CDR3 coding sequence is TGTGCCAGCTCACCAGGGACATTGCTCGGCTACACCTTC.

The chain carries TRBV7-9 and TRBJ2-7, with 7 positions matching TRBD1. J gave up 3 bases and V 1 base, and 3 bases lay outside the gene matches. This CDR3 is 14 amino acids long. Germline V lookup: CDR1 SEHNR, CDR2 FQNEAQ (reference sequence). CDR3 nucleotide sequence: TGTGCCAGCAGCTTAGTCCCAGGGGGCTACGAGCAGTACTTC. It is translated as CASSLVPGGYEQYF.